The 13 T cell receptor beta chains below all came from one sample that was sequenced in a study of blood T cells in healthy people across ages. For the second PCR, which ran for roughly 6 to 12 cycles, a sample-barcoded 5' primer and a J-beta primer mix were used. TCRdb re-called the 5' RACE reads with MiXCR, one entry per CDR3 protein. This table holds hundreds of thousands of distinct CDR3 sequences, roughly three fifths found once. What was sequenced was blood. All receptors derive from a middle-aged man in good health.

The chain uses TRBV28 and TRBJ1-6; D is perhaps TRBD1 (5 bases). Germline V lookup: CDR1 MDHEN, CDR2 SYDVKM. The V gene lost 5 bases and the J gene lost 7 bases, with 15 bases spanning the gap. The CDR3 has 15 amino acids. The CDR3 sequence is CASSQGIAGNSPLHF. The CDR3 nucleotides read TGTGCCAGCAGTCAGGGAATCGCGGGAAATTCACCCCTCCACTTT.

The chain uses TRBV6-1 and TRBJ2-1, with 9 bases aligning to TRBD1. The CDR3 is 14 amino acids. Germline loops: CDR1 MNHNS, CDR2 SASEGT. The V segment lost 5 bases and the J segment 9 bases; nucleotides outside the gene matches: 8. DNA of the CDR3: TGTGCCAGCAGTAAGGGGACAGGGAAAGGTGAGCAGTTCTTC. This translates into CASSKGTGKGEQFF.

The chain couples TRBV5-1 to TRBJ2-7; 10 bases map to TRBD2. The CDR3 has 15 residues. J gave up 4 bases and V 0 bases, and 4 bases lay outside the gene matches. Germline CDR1 and CDR2: SGHRS and YFSETQ. Here the CDR3 reads CASSLASGSMYEQYF. The CDR3 coding sequence is TGCGCCAGCAGCTTGGCTAGCGGGAGTATGTACGAGCAGTACTTC.

This clonotype was seen a few times. This rearrangement joins TRBV12-3 or TRBV12-4 to TRBJ2-7; D perhaps matches TRBD1 (5 bases). The CDR3 loop spans 15 amino acids. Deletions cut 3 bases from V and 2 bases from J, with 14 bases between. CDR3 in amino acids: CASSFYPGKTYEQYF. The CDR3 region has the DNA TGTGCCAGCAGTTTTTACCCAGGGAAGACCTACGAGCAGTACTTC.

The J gene is TRBJ1-1, the V gene TRBV27, with D possibly matching TRBD1 (5 bases). This CDR3 spans 13 amino acids. V was pared by 6 bases and J by 10 bases, with 18 bases between. Germline V gene sequence: CDR1 MNHEY, CDR2 SMNVEV (reference sequence). The CDR3 DNA reads TGTGCCAGCAGGGCGCGACGGGACGAGGCAGCTTTCTTT. Protein sequence: CASRARRDEAAFF.

The chain has TRBV5-5 and TRBJ2-7; D not certain. In germline, CDR1 is SGHKS, CDR2 YYEKEE (reference sequence). The CDR3 totals 13 residues. Trimming took off 4 bases at V and 3 bases at J, with 11 bases between the two ends. CDR3 residues: CASSGVGNYEQYF. CDR3 DNA: TGTGCCAGCAGCGGGGTTGGGAACTACGAGCAGTACTTC.

This clonotype was counted only a few times. This chain uses TRBV11-2 with TRBJ2-7; either TRBD1 or TRBD2 may fit D (6 bases each). V was pared by 5 bases and J by 6 bases, with 17 bases between. Germline assignment: CDR1 SGHAT and CDR2 FQNNGV. The CDR3 extends over 14 amino acids. The CDR3 DNA is TGTGCCAGCAGCCAGTTACAGGGACTCGGCGAGCAGTACTTC. Protein sequence: CASSQLQGLGEQYF.

This clonotype came up many times. J is TRBJ2-1 and V is TRBV3-1, with D unclear. V shed 0 bases and J shed 0 bases, with 6 bases lying between them. CDR3 size: 15 residues. CDR1 is LGHDT, CDR2 YNNKEL, per germline (reference sequence). The CDR3 region has the DNA TGTGCCAGCAGCCAAGACCTCAGCTCCTACAATGAGCAGTTCTTC. It codes for CASSQDLSSYNEQFF.

The J gene is TRBJ1-2, the V gene TRBV9; 8 nucleotides agree with TRBD1. The V segment lost 4 bases and the J segment 5 bases; nucleotides outside the gene matches: 4. The CDR3 has 13 amino acids. Germline CDR1 reads SGDLS; CDR2 reads YYNGEE. The CDR3 spells CASSTRQGYGYTF. In DNA, the CDR3 is TGTGCCAGCAGCACCAGACAGGGGTATGGCTACACCTTC.

The CDR3 bases are TGTGCCAGCAGCTCGGGACTAGCGGGGGTGACCGGGGAGCTGTTTTTT. This sequence encodes CASSSGLAGVTGELFF. This rearrangement joins TRBV11-2 to TRBJ2-2; 14 bases agree with TRBD2. Trimming at V came to 4 bases and at J to 5 bases, leaving 3 bases not matched to a gene. The CDR3 has 16 amino acids. Looked up from germline, CDR1 is SGHAT and CDR2 is FQNNGV.

In its sample, this clonotype was seen a few times. This chain links TRBV27 with TRBJ2-3; no firm D call. This CDR3 contains 14 residues. V lost 3 bases, J lost 0 bases, and 7 bases lay in between. The germline V gene has CDR1 MNHEY and CDR2 SMNVEV (reference sequence). This chain's CDR3 is CASSFVESTDTQYF. The CDR3 bases are TGTGCCAGCAGTTTCGTAGAAAGCACAGATACGCAGTATTTT.

This clonotype was observed a few times. An end of the junction does not agree with germline; a read error may underlie this. The chain uses TRBV3-1 and TRBJ2-1, with D unresolved. The CDR3 sequence is 14 residues long. The germline CDR1 and CDR2 sequences are LGHDT and YNNKEL (reference sequence). The CDR3 coding sequence is TGTGCCAGCAGCCAAGTTGAGTCCTCCAATGAGCAGTTCTTC. Its translation is CASSQVESSNEQFF.

This clonotype was counted between two and nine times. The V and J genes are TRBV2 and TRBJ2-2; D not resolved. The ends were cut back, 4 bases at V and 5 bases at J, with 8 bases in the middle. The germline CDR1 and CDR2 sequences are SNHLY and FYNNEI. CDR3 length: 13 amino acids. CDR3 region: CASSVTSTGELFF. The CDR3 DNA follows: TGTGCCAGCAGTGTCACGTCGACCGGGGAGCTGTTTTTT. Full variable domain (missing parts from reference TRBV2 and TRBJ2-2): EPEVTQTPSHQVTQMGQEVILRCVPISNHLYFYWYRQILGQKVEFLVSFYNNEISEKSEIFDDQFSVERPDGSNFTLKIRSTKLEDSAMYFCASSVTSTGELFFGEGSRLTVL.